The source of this T cell receptor beta chain is a study of identical twins. The study's findings and limits: Fewer insertions characterized abundant cord blood beta clonotypes, whereas memory repertoires showed none.

cDNA molecules carried unique molecular identifiers, and template switching added a universal primer site. TCRdb passed the 5' RACE reads through MiXCR, listing each CDR3 protein once. Of under 900,000 distinct CDR3 sequences listed, 15% to 20% are singletons. V was trimmed by 7 bases and J by 5 bases, leaving 20 bases between them. The CDR3 extends over 14 amino acids. CDR1 SQVTM and CDR2 ANQGSEA come from the germline V gene. A remark on this clonotype: The antigen is unknown.

The same data also contributed to another study, on T cells expressing NK-cell markers. From that second work: Sorted CD3+CD56+NKG2C+, CD3+CD56+NKG2C- and CD3+CD56-NKG2C+ T cells provided the TCR beta repertoires. CD8+ T cells in roughly six donors included dominant NKG2C+ clonotypes at roughly 1.0-8%.

Specimen: PBMCs. The receptor was derived from a young woman in good health. V is TRBV29-1 and J is TRBJ2-5; tentatively, D is TRBD1 or TRBD2 (5 bases each). For the CDR3, the DNA is TGCAGCGCCACCGGGCTTTGGGGGTTGGAGACCCAGTACTTC. Its translation is CSATGLWGLETQYF.